This is a list of T cell receptor beta chains from one sample in a study of shared clonotypes between healthy human individuals. Some clones are missing from TCRdb's copy, which holds only in-frame ones; the method was immunoSEQ multiplex PCR. The sample yields roughly 500,000 clones, about three quarters seen once. Input material: PBMCs. The receptors were sampled from a woman aged 40 to 50 in good health. Some clones in this sample may be carry-over from other donors' samples. The CDR3 runs from the conserved cysteine through the conserved F or W. Fields, in order: D gene, J gene, V gene, clone size, CDR3 protein, CDR3 DNA. The D gene is left open where the match is weak. Size is omitted from some rows. Given values are once, few, many or a class for expanded clones.

NA TRBJ2-2 TRBV5-8 NA CASSPYPRGNTGELFF TGTGCCAGCAGCCCGTACCCTCGGGGGAACACCGGGGAGCTGTTTTTT
TRBD1 TRBJ2-1 TRBV10-3 few CAISQTGFDGYNEQFF TGTGCCATCAGCCAGACAGGGTTTGACGGGTACAATGAGCAGTTCTTC
NA TRBJ1-6 TRBV7-9 once CASSFTGLNNSPLHF TGTGCCAGCAGCTTTACAGGGCTCAATAATTCACCCCTCCACTTT
NA TRBJ1-4 TRBV2 NA CASKGRGNEKLFF TGTGCCAGCAAGGGGAGGGGGAATGAAAAACTGTTTTTT
TRBD1 TRBJ2-1 TRBV9 NA CASSPRTGGLAGPYNEQFF TGTGCCAGCAGCCCTCGGACAGGGGGCCTAGCGGGCCCCTACAATGAGCAGTTCTTC
NA TRBJ1-2 TRBV19 many CASSMSFRLTQPRDYGYTF TGTGCCAGTAGTATGAGTTTTAGACTCACCCAACCTAGGGACTATGGCTACACCTTC
TRBD2 TRBJ2-7 TRBV5-4 once CASSPGSWTSSYEQYF TGTGCCAGCAGCCCGGGGAGCTGGACTAGCTCCTACGAGCAGTACTTC
NA TRBJ1-1 TRBV5-1 NA CASSLDPQGGAFF TGCGCCAGCAGCCTCGACCCACAGGGAGGCGCTTTCTTT
NA TRBJ1-2 TRBV7-2 NA CASSLRGSYGYTF TGTGCCAGCAGCTTAAGGGGGAGCTATGGCTACACCTTC
TRBD1 TRBJ2-5 TRBV5-4 NA CASSGQGMETQYF TGTGCCAGCAGCGGACAGGGGATGGAGACCCAGTACTTC
NA TRBJ2-7 TRBV4-1 NA CASSSPPGGEQYF TGCGCCAGCAGCTCCCCCCCCGGGGGCGAGCAGTACTTC
TRBD1 TRBJ2-5 TRBV5-4 NA CASKPGQGGPRTQYF TGTGCCAGCAAACCGGGACAGGGGGGCCCAAGGACCCAGTACTTC
TRBD2 TRBJ2-1 TRBV6-6 few CASSLSGTYNEQFF TGTGCCAGCAGTTTGAGCGGGACCTACAATGAGCAGTTCTTC
TRBD2 TRBJ2-7 TRBV18 NA CASSPRTSGSLYEQYF TGTGCCAGCTCACCACGGACTAGCGGGAGTTTATACGAGCAGTACTTC
TRBD2 TRBJ2-5 TRBV5-1 NA CASFSGGSGRKETQYF TGCGCCAGCTTCAGCGGTGGTAGCGGGAGAAAAGAGACCCAGTACTTC
NA TRBJ1-3 TRBV7-9 NA CASSPSRPAEDTIYF TGTGCCAGCAGCCCTTCCCGGCCTGCTGAGGACACCATATATTTT
NA TRBJ2-3 TRBV2 NA CASSEQGGLDTQYF TGTGCCAGCAGTGAACAGGGTGGTTTAGATACGCAGTATTTT
NA TRBJ2-5 TRBV5-4 once CASSSGQKQETQYF TGTGCCAGCAGCTCTGGACAGAAACAAGAGACCCAGTACTTC
NA TRBJ2-7 TRBV15 NA CATSTLGGSYEQYF TGTGCCACCAGCACCCTAGGGGGTTCCTACGAGCAGTACTTC